This T cell receptor beta chain stems from a study of shared clonotypes between healthy human individuals. TCRdb keeps only in-frame clones here, not all; method: immunoSEQ multiplex PCR. The sample yields about 990,000 clones, approximately 78% seen once. The CDR3 covers 16 residues. Trimming at V came to 5 bases and at J to 2 bases, leaving 11 bases not matched to a gene. The germline gives CDR1 MGHRA, CDR2 YSYEKL. For this clone: No antigen is known for it.

Study-level results: Clonotypes shared by all four donors outscored non-shared clonotypes in generation probability.

The V gene is TRBV4-1, the J gene TRBJ2-5; TRBD2 agrees at 7 bases. This TCR was recovered from a man aged 18 to 30 in good health. Some clones in this sample may be carry-over from other donors' samples. The sequenced material came from memory CD4+ T cells from PBMCs. Indicated subset: CD45RA-negative fraction. This CDR3 reads CASSVSVAGLQETQYF. The CDR3 DNA reads as TGCGCCAGCAGCGTATCCGTAGCGGGCCTTCAAGAGACCCAGTACTTC.